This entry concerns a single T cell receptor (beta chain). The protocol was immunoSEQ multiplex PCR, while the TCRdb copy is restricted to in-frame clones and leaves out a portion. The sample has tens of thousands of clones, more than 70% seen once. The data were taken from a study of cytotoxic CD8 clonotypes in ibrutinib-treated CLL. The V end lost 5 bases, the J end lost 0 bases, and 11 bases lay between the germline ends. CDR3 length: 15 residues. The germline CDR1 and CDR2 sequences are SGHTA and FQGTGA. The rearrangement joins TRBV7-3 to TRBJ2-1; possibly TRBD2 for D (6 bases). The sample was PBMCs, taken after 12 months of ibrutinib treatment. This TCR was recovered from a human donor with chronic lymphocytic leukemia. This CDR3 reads CASSQGGFSYNEQFF. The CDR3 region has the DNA TGTGCCAGCAGCCAGGGAGGATTCTCCTACAATGAGCAGTTCTTC.